This T cell receptor beta chain derives from a study of blood T cell repertoires in COVID-19. Overall study context: COVID-19 samples from acute and convalescent phases originated in the United States, Italy and Spain. Sources were T cells, B-cell-depleted T cells, or PBMCs; the material itself was cDNA or gDNA.

Generated by immunoSEQ multiplex PCR, the TCRdb table keeps only in-frame clones and is missing some. This table has 150,000 or so clones, 70% to 80% appearing once. It was during active infection that Seattle patients were enrolled and then longitudinally followed. The TCR originated in a woman in her 70s with COVID-19, enrolled during active disease. The sample was peripheral blood.

The CDR3 DNA reads as TGTGCCAGCGGAAGCGGAGCCTACGAGCAGTACTTC. Translated, it gives CASGSGAYEQYF. The chain uses TRBV6-6 and TRBJ2-7; D is perhaps TRBD2 (5 bases). V lost 8 bases to trimming and J lost 2 bases, with 10 bases between them. The CDR3 totals 12 residues. Looked up from germline, CDR1 is MNHNY and CDR2 is SVGAGI (reference sequence).